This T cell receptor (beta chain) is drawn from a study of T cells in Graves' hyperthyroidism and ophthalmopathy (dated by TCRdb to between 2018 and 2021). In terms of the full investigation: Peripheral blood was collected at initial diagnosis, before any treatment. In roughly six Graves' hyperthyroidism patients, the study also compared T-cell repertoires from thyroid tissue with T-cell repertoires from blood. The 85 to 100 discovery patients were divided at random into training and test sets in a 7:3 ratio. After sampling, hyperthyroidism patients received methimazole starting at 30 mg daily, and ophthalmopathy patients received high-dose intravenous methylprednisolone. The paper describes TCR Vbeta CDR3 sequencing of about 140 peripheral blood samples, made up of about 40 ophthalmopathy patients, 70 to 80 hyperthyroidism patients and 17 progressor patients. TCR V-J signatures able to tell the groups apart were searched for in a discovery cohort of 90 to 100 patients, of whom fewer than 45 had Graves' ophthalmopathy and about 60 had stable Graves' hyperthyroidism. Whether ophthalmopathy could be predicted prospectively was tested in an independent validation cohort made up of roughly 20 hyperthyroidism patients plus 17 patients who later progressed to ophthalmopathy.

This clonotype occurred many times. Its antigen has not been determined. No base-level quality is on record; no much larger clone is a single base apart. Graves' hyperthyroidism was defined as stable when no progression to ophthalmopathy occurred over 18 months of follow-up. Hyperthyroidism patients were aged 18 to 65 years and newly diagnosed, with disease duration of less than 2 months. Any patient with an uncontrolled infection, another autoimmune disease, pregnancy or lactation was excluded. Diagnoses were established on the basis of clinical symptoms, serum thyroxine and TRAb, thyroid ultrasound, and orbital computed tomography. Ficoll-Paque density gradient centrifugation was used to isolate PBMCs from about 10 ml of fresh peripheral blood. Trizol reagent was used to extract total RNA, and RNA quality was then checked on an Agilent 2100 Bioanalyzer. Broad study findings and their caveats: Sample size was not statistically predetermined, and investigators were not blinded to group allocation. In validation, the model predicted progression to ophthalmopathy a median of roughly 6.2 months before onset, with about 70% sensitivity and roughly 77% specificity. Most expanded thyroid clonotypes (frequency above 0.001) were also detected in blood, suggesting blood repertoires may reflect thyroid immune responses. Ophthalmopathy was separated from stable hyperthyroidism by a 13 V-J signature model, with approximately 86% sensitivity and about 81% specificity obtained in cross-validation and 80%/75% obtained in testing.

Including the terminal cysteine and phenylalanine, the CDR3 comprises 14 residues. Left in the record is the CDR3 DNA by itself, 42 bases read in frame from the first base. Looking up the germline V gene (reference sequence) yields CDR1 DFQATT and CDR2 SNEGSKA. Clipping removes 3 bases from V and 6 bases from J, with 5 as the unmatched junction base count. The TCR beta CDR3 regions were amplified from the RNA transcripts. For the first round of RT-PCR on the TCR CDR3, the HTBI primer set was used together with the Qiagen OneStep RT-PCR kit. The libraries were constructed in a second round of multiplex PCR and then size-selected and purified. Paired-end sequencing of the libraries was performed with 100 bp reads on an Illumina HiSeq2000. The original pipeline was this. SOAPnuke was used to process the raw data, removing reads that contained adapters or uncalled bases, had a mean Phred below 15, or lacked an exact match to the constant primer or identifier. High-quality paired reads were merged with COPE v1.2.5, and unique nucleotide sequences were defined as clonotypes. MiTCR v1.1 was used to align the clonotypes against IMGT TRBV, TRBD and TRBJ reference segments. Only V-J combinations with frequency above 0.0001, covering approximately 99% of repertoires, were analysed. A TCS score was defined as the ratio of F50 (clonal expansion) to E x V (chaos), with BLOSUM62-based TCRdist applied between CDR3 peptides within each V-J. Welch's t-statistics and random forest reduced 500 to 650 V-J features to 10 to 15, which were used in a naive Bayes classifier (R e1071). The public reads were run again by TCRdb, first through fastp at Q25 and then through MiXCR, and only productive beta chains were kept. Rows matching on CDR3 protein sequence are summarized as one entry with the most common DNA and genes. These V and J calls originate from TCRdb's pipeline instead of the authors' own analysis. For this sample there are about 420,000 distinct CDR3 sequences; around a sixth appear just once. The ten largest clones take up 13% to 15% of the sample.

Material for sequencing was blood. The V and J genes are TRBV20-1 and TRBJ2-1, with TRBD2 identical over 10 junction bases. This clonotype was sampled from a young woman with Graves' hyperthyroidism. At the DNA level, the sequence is TGCAGTGCTAGTACAGCGGGAGGGGTCAATGAGCAGTTCTTC. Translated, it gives CSASTAGGVNEQFF.